This T cell receptor beta chain was recorded in a study of cytomegalovirus exposure and HLA in healthy donors. General study findings and limits: Rarity held for most TCR sequences, but there were some public TCRs that occurred in many donors. Confirmation was obtained in vitro that three CMV-associated chains are specific for CMV antigens.

After removal of 4 bases from V and 2 bases from J, the junction contained 5 bases not matched to a gene. The CDR3 is 15 amino acids. Germline V gene sequence: CDR1 SGHRS, CDR2 YFSETQ. On this clone: Its target is unknown.

Sequencing used immunoSEQ multiplex PCR; TCRdb keeps in-frame clones, though not all of them. The sample holds 200,000 or so clones; roughly 82% are singletons and the top ten take around 6.7%. The TCR originated in a man younger than 35 in good health and CMV-seropositive. The gene calls are TRBV5-1 and TRBJ2-5; 10 bases agree with TRBD1. What was sequenced was PBMCs. The CDR3 loop reads CASSLGQGRQETQYF. For the CDR3, the DNA is TGCGCCAGCAGCCTGGGACAGGGGAGGCAAGAGACCCAGTACTTC.